This T cell receptor (beta chain) was captured in a study of blood T cell repertoires in COVID-19. Study-level background: The United States, Italy and Spain supplied acute and convalescent COVID-19 samples.

In the authors' workflow: Nucleated cell counts were estimated from reference gene primer amplification. Sequenced by immunoSEQ multiplex PCR; TCRdb stores in-frame clones only, minus some. V, J and clone size derive from that table, while D and trimming were established from the DNA sequence. In the table there are approximately 270,000 clones, approximately 90% of which are singletons. This CDR3 has 16 amino acids. The origin of this receptor is a man aged 18 to 29 with active or convalescent COVID-19. The sample consisted of peripheral blood. The V call is TRBV21-1, the J call TRBJ2-6; the table's D call, TRBD1, was not checked against the DNA. TRBV21-1 is deemed a pseudogene. The CDR3 sequence is CASTTDSAPGANVLTF. DNA for the CDR3: TGTGCCAGCACCACCGACAGTGCTCCTGGGGCCAACGTCCTGACTTTC.